This T cell receptor (beta chain) was recorded in a study of CD8 T cells in Susac syndrome. Sequencing of TCR beta covered CD8+ and CD4+ T cells obtained from blood. Relapsing-remitting disease, either stable or active, was present in the treatment-naive patients who were the multiple sclerosis controls. The RNA, about 0.45 to 1 ug, was put through reverse transcription using random hexamers. A multiplex approach, immunoSEQ multiplex PCR, amplified TCR beta CDR3 across 54 Vbeta and 13 Jbeta. TCRdb re-analysed the immunoSEQ multiplex PCR reads in MiXCR, keeping a single row per CDR3 protein. The data contain 230,000 or so distinct CDR3 sequences, about 95% of them seen just once; the ten biggest clones take up 0.075% to 0.095%. V dropped 6 bases and J dropped 1; count of bases not matched to a gene: 10. The CDR3 covers 16 residues. The germline V gene has CDR1 MNHEY and CDR2 SVGEGT.

Sequencing was carried out using CD4+ T cells from PBMCs. This chain joins TRBV6-2 or TRBV6-3 and TRBJ2-5; 8 positions agree with TRBD2. The source of this sequence is a human donor with multiple sclerosis. The DNA for the CDR3 is TGTGCCAGCAGGACAAAGACTAGCGCCTTCCAAGAGACCCAGTACTTC. It yields the protein CASRTKTSAFQETQYF.